Sequencing of this T cell receptor (beta chain) was carried out in a study of blood T cell repertoires in COVID-19. For the study at large: Samples came from the United States, Italy and Spain, spanning acute and convalescent COVID-19. Sources were T cells, B-cell-depleted T cells, or PBMCs; the material itself was cDNA or gDNA.

In the authors' methods: Counts of nucleated cells, estimated from reference gene primer amplification, were obtained. The assay was immunoSEQ multiplex PCR, and TCRdb's table has in-frame clones only and misses some. V and J calls plus clone size are reproduced from that table; the DNA served to infer D and trimming. The data show about 95,000 clones, with more than 75% seen just once and about 15% held by the top ten. The CDR3 is 15 amino acids. Trimming at V came to 1 base and at J to 2 bases, leaving 0 bases not matched to a gene. CDR1 is SGHVS, CDR2 FQNEAQ, per germline. The sample was peripheral blood. The clonotype was recovered from a human donor in a cohort sampled during active COVID-19. V usage is TRBV7-8 and J usage is TRBJ1-5; TRBD1 matches 9 bases. The CDR3 loop reads CASSLGTGGNQPQHF. The CDR3 coding sequence is TGTGCCAGCAGCTTAGGGACAGGGGGCAATCAGCCCCAGCATTTT.